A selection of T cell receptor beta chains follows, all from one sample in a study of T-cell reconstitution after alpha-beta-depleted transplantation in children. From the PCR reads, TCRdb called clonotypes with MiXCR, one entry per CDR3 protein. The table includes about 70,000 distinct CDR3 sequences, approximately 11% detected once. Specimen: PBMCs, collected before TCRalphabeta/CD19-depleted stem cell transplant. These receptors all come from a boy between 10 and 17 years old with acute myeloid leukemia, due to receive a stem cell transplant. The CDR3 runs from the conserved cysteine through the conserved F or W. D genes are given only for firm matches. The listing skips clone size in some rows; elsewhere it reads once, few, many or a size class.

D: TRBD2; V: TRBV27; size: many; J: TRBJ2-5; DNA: TGTGCCAGCGGCGGACTAGCGGATAGGGAGACCCAGTACTTC; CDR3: CASGGLADRETQYF
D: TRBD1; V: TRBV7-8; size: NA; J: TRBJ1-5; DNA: TGTGCCAGCAGCAGTCGAATCGGACAGGGAAGTACTCAGCCCCAGCATTTT; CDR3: CASSSRIGQGSTQPQHF
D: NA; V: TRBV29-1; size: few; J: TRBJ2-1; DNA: TGCAGCGCCTGGAGCGGCGCTTTCGATTTAGATGAGCAGTTCTTC; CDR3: CSAWSGAFDLDEQFF
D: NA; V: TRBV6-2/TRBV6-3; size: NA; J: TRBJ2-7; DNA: TGTGCCAGCAGTTACTCCCTGGACTACCTCTACGAGCAGTACTTC; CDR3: CASSYSLDYLYEQYF
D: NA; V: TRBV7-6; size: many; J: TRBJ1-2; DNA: TGTGCCAGCAGCGGAGGGACGGGCGGTAACTATGGCTACACCTTC; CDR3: CASSGGTGGNYGYTF
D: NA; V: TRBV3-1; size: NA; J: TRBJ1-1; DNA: TGTGCCAGCAGCCAAGATATCGACACTGAAGCTTTCTTT; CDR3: CASSQDIDTEAFF
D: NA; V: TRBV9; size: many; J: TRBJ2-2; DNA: TGTGCCAGCAGCCCAAGGGGGAGAACCGGGGAGCTGTTTTTT; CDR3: CASSPRGRTGELFF
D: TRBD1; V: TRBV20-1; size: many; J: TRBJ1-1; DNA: TGCAGTGCGGCGCGGACAGGGGGCGTGAACACTGAAGCTTTCTTT; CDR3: CSAARTGGVNTEAFF
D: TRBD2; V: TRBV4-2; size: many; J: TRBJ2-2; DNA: TGTGCCAGCAGCCAACTGGCTAGCGGGGGGACTTACACCGGGGAGCTGTTTTTT; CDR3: CASSQLASGGTYTGELFF
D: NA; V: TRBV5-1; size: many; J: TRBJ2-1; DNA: TGCGCCAGCAGCTTGGCCGGTCAGCGCTCCTACAATGAGCAGTTCTTC; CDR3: CASSLAGQRSYNEQFF
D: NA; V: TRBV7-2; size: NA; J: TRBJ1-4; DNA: TGTGCCAGCAGCTTCGGCGACAGGCGATCTAATGAAAAACTGTTTTTT; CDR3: CASSFGDRRSNEKLFF
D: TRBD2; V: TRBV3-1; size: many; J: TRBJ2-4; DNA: TGTGCCAGCAGCCCCGGAGGCGGGGGGAACATTCAGTACTTC; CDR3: CASSPGGGGNIQYF
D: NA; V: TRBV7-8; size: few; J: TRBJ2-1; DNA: TGTGCCAGCAGCCCCCTGCCGGGCCCGATGGGTGAGCAGTTCTTC; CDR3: CASSPLPGPMGEQFF
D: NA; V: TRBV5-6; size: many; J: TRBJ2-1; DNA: TGTGCCAGCAGCTTCACAGGGAATGAGCAGTTCTTC; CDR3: CASSFTGNEQFF
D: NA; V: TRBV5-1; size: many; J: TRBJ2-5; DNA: TGCGCCAGCAGCCCGCGCTCCGAGACCCAGTACTTC; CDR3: CASSPRSETQYF
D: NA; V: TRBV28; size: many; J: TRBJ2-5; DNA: TGTGCCAGCAGTTTTTTCGGGTCCTCCGCCCAAGAGACCCAGTACTTC; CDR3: CASSFFGSSAQETQYF
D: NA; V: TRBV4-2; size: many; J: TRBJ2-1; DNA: TGTGCCAGCAGCCTCGAAACGGGACAGAAGTTCTCTAGCGGGTCCTACAATGAGCAGTTCTTC; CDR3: CASSLETGQKFSSGSYNEQFF
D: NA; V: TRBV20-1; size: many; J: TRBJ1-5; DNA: TGCAGTGCTAGAGCAGCGCCAACACGACATCAGCCCCAGCATTTT; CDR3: CSARAAPTRHQPQHF
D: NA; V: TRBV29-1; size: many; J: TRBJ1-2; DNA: TGCAGCGTTGCGGAGGGGCATGGCTACACCTTC; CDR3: CSVAEGHGYTF
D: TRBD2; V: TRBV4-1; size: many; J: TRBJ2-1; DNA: TGCGCCAGCAGCCAAGACCCGGGACTAGCGGGGGGCAAGACCTCCAATGAGCAGTTCTTC; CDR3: CASSQDPGLAGGKTSNEQFF
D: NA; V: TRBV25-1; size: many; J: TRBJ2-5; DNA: TGTGCCAGCGCACCGGGACGGTGGGAAGAGACCCAGTACTTC; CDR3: CASAPGRWEETQYF
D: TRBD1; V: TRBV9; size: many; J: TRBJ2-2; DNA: TGTGCCAGCAGTGGCGAACGGGACAGGGAATACACCGGGGAGCTGTTTTTT; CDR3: CASSGERDREYTGELFF
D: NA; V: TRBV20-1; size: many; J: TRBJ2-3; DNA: TGCAGTGCTAGAGGGGATCAGTCGGCAGATACGCAGTATTTT; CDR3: CSARGDQSADTQYF
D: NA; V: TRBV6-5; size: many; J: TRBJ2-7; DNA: TGTGCCAGCAGGGGGGGAGTGGAGCAGTACTTC; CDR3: CASRGGVEQYF
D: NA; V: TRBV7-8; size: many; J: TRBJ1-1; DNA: TGTGCCAGCAGCGCCTGGGGGCACAGAGTGCCTACTGAAGCTTTCTTT; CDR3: CASSAWGHRVPTEAFF